Each of the 21 T cell receptor beta chains below was sequenced from the same sample in a study of blood T cell repertoires in COVID-19. Data came from immunoSEQ multiplex PCR; TCRdb stores just in-frame clones and leaves some out. This table holds about 190,000 clones, around 76% found once. The source material was peripheral blood. Receptors were obtained from a woman aged 60-75 years with COVID-19, enrolled during active disease.

CDR3: CASSWTQGAQPQHF. DNA for the CDR3: TGTGCCAGCAGCTGGACTCAGGGGGCCCAGCCCCAGCATTTT. V gene TRBV7-2 combines with J gene TRBJ1-5, with 8 bases lining up with TRBD1. The CDR3 totals 14 residues. Germline-derived CDR1 and CDR2 are SGHTA and FQGNSA. The V and J ends lost 4 bases and 7 bases, in that order; junction bases with no gene match: 6. The whole variable domain, filled in from reference TRBV7-2 and TRBJ1-5, reads GAGVSQSPSNKVTEKGKDVELRCDPISGHTALYWYRQSLGQGLEFLIYFQGNSAPDKSGLPSDRFSAERTGGSVSTLTIQRTQQEDSAVYLCASSWTQGAQPQHFGDGTRLSIL.

This clone was counted once. The chain is built from TRBV2 and TRBJ1-1, with D perhaps matching TRBD1 (6 bases). The V gene's germline CDR1 is SNHLY and CDR2 FYNNEI. The CDR3 length is 15 residues. Trimming left V 7 bases short and J 0 bases short, with 15 bases between. CDR3: CASTEGGGMNTEAFF. The DNA for the CDR3 is TGTGCCAGCACCGAAGGCGGGGGCATGAACACTGAAGCTTTCTTT.

The rearrangement joins TRBV11-2 to TRBJ1-4; maybe TRBD1 (6 bases). Germline-derived CDR1 and CDR2 are SGHAT and FQNNGV. This CDR3 is built from 15 residues. V was pared by 1 base and J by 5 bases, with 11 bases between. The CDR3 sequence is CASSLVGHPNEKLFF. The CDR3, as DNA: TGTGCCAGCAGCTTAGTGGGACACCCGAATGAAAAACTGTTTTTT.

The chain combines TRBV12-5 with TRBJ1-1; D is uncertain. V lost 5 bases and J lost 1, with 17 bases in between. CDR1 and CDR2 (germline): LGHNT, FRNRAP. CDR3 length: 16 residues. CDR3: CASGPPGSAPNTEAFF. The CDR3, as DNA: TGTGCTAGTGGTCCCCCAGGCTCGGCGCCGAACACTGAAGCTTTCTTT.

This chain links TRBV6-5 with TRBJ1-5; D remains unclear. V lost 8 bases and J lost 2, with 10 bases in between. This CDR3 is 13 amino acids long. Germline CDR1 is MNHEY and CDR2 is SVGAGI. This CDR3 reads CASVLSGNQPQHF. CDR3 sequence (DNA): TGTGCCAGCGTTCTATCCGGCAATCAGCCCCAGCATTTT.

This clone was observed a handful of times. The V call is TRBV11-2, the J call TRBJ1-6; a possible D gene is TRBD1 (6 bases). This CDR3 has 15 residues. Germline V lookup: CDR1 SGHAT, CDR2 FQNNGV. Trimming took off 5 bases at V and 7 bases at J, with 15 bases between the two ends. CDR3 amino acids: CASSRGAGTNSPLHF. In DNA form, the CDR3 reads TGTGCCAGCAGCCGGGGGGCAGGTACCAATTCACCCCTCCACTTT.

To note about this clone: At the DNA level, this CDR3 is encoded by other sequences in the same sample as well. The V and J genes are TRBV18 and TRBJ2-1, with 9 nucleotides matching TRBD1. V lost 9 bases, J lost 5 bases, and 11 bases stayed unmatched. Germline CDR1 KGHSH, CDR2 LQKENI. The CDR3 is 15 amino acids. CDR3 bases: TGTGCCAGTTCAAACCGGGACAGGGTTCACAATGAGCAGTTCTTC. Encoded protein: CASSNRDRVHNEQFF.

This clone was seen more than once but under ten times. The chain uses TRBV18 and TRBJ1-1; maybe TRBD1 (5 bases). Germline loops: CDR1 KGHSH, CDR2 LQKENI. The CDR3 consists of 15 residues. V was pared by 3 bases and J by 0 bases, with 11 bases between. The chain's CDR3 is CASSPTDSMNTEAFF. CDR3 sequence (DNA): TGTGCCAGCTCACCTACCGACAGTATGAACACTGAAGCTTTCTTT.

V gene TRBV19 combines with J gene TRBJ2-3; TRBD2 is a possible D gene (6 bases). Germline-derived CDR1 and CDR2 are LNHDA and SQIVND (reference sequence). This CDR3 is 14 amino acids long. Trimming shortened V by 3 bases and J by 2 bases, and 9 bases separated the two germline ends. CDR3 in DNA: TGTGCCAGTAGTATCGGCGGGACCACAGATACGCAGTATTTT. This sequence encodes CASSIGGTTDTQYF. The full variable domain, completed using reference TRBV19 and TRBJ2-3, is DGGITQSPKYLFRKEGQNVTLSCEQNLNHDAMYWYRQDPGQGLRLIYYSQIVNDFQKGDIAEGYSVSREKKESFPLTVTSAQKNPTAFYLCASSIGGTTDTQYFGPGTRLTVL.

This sequence joins TRBV6-5 and TRBJ1-1, with 8 positions matching TRBD1. The CDR3 consists of 14 residues. From germline, CDR1 is MNHEY and CDR2 SVGAGI. J gave up 5 bases and V 7 bases, and 9 bases lay outside the gene matches. CDR3: CASTGGPFLTEAFF. CDR3 nucleotide sequence: TGTGCCAGCACAGGGGGCCCCTTCCTGACTGAAGCTTTCTTT.

The J gene is TRBJ1-1, the V gene TRBV15, with 7 bases fitting TRBD1. The V and J ends lost 2 bases and 1 base, in that order; junction bases with no gene match: 4. Germline V gene sequence: CDR1 LNHNV, CDR2 YYDKDF (reference sequence). The CDR3 length is 15 residues. This CDR3 reads CATSRIDRANTEAFF. The CDR3 DNA reads as TGTGCCACCAGCAGAATAGACAGGGCGAACACTGAAGCTTTCTTT.

V and J are TRBV5-5 and TRBJ2-1; 11 bases agree with TRBD1. Trimming removed 7 bases from V and 3 bases from J; junction bases left unmatched: 9. CDR1 SGHKS and CDR2 YYEKEE come from the germline V gene (reference sequence). This CDR3 is built from 16 residues. DNA for the CDR3: TGTGCCAGCTTCCCCTTTGGGACAGGGGGCTACAATGAGCAGTTCTTC. Translating it yields CASFPFGTGGYNEQFF.

The chain carries TRBV5-6 and TRBJ1-2; D ambiguous. The V end lost 8 bases, the J end lost 0 bases, and 8 bases lay between the germline ends. The germline V gene has CDR1 SGHDT and CDR2 YYEEEE. The CDR3 loop spans 12 amino acids. This CDR3 reads CASSGSNYGYTF. CDR3 in DNA: TGTGCCAGTTCAGGATCTAACTATGGCTACACCTTC.

V gene TRBV28 combines with J gene TRBJ2-2; 16 bases map to TRBD2. Germline values: CDR1 MDHEN, CDR2 SYDVKM. This CDR3 comprises 17 residues. V shed 5 bases and J 7 bases; nucleotides not matched to a gene: 7. Here the CDR3 DNA reads TGTGCCAGCAGTCCGGGACTAGCGGGAGGGCTTGGCGGGGAGCTGTTTTTT. Amino acid sequence: CASSPGLAGGLGGELFF.

CDR3 amino acids: CASSLTGLSNEQYF. The DNA of the CDR3 is TGCGCCAGCAGCTTGACAGGGTTATCCAACGAGCAGTACTTC. V gene TRBV5-1 combines with J gene TRBJ2-7; weak D call: TRBD1 (6 bases). Germline V CDR1 and CDR2: SGHRS, YFSETQ. This CDR3 is built from 14 residues. V lost 1 base and J 5 bases, leaving 13 bases between the germline ends.

This clone has only a few counts. The V call is TRBV6-1, the J call TRBJ1-4; no reliable D call. V was pared by 1 base and J by 0 bases, with 12 bases between. Germline-derived CDR1 and CDR2 are MNHNS and SASEGT. The CDR3 consists of 17 residues. The CDR3, as DNA: TGTGCCAGCAGTGAAGTGCTTCCGAGAGCAACTAATGAAAAACTGTTTTTT. Protein: CASSEVLPRATNEKLFF.

V is TRBV20-1 and J is TRBJ2-2; the match to TRBD2 covers 10 bases. CDR3 size: 16 residues. Germline assignment: CDR1 DFQATT and CDR2 SNEGSKA (reference sequence). V lost 3 bases and J lost 3; bases outside the gene matches: 7. The CDR3 nucleotides read TGCAGTGCTAGTTCAGCGGGAGGGCCGGACACCGGGGAGCTGTTTTTT. Translated, it gives CSASSAGGPDTGELFF.

The V and J genes are TRBV12-3 or TRBV12-4 and TRBJ1-1; D is uncertain. Trimming shortened V by 3 bases and J by 0 bases, and 5 bases separated the two germline ends. The CDR3 runs to 13 residues. This CDR3 is CASSFGMNTEAFF. The CDR3 DNA reads as TGTGCCAGCAGTTTCGGGATGAACACTGAAGCTTTCTTT.

DNA of the CDR3: TGCGCCAGCAGCTTGGTAGGGGGCACGGGTGAAAAACTGTTTTTT. Encoded protein: CASSLVGGTGEKLFF. This sequence joins TRBV5-1 and TRBJ1-4; 7 bases are a match to TRBD1. Germline lookup yields CDR1 SGHRS and CDR2 YFSETQ. After removal of 0 bases from V and 7 bases from J, the junction contained 6 bases not matched to a gene. The CDR3 runs to 15 residues.

The chain's CDR3 is CASSPSSGGAGELFF. In nucleotides, the CDR3 is TGTGCCAGCAGCCCCTCTAGCGGGGGGGCCGGGGAGCTGTTTTTT. V gene TRBV4-2 combines with J gene TRBJ2-2; TRBD2 agrees at 12 bases. V trimming: 4 bases; J trimming: 6 bases; junction bases outside the gene matches: 3. This CDR3 region has 15 residues. CDR1 LGHNA and CDR2 YNFKEQ come from the germline V gene.

The chain couples TRBV28 to TRBJ1-5, with a possible D match to TRBD1 (5 bases). The germline V gene encodes CDR1 MDHEN and CDR2 SYDVKM. The ends were cut back, 2 bases at V and 2 bases at J, with 10 bases in the middle. This CDR3 region has 15 residues. The CDR3 loop reads CASSLGAQGNQPQHF. CDR3 in DNA: TGTGCCAGCAGTTTAGGGGCGCAGGGCAATCAGCCCCAGCATTTT.